The 27 T cell receptor beta chains below come from one sample, sequenced in a study of cytomegalovirus exposure and HLA in healthy donors (dated by TCRdb to 2016 to 2017). Libraries were constructed by the immunoSEQ multiplex PCR assay. For the multiplex PCR, a mixture combining 60 forward primers for TCR Vbeta segments and 13 reverse primers for TCR Jbeta segments was used. The table comes from immuneACCESS by way of TCRdb, which keeps in-frame sequences with V and J called. Part of the clones is missing from these tables; in studies checked, under half for an unresolved V gene and the rest for unknown reasons. The sample contains 100,000 to 150,000 clones, 83% of them found a single time. Of the sample, about 3.9% is held by the ten largest clones. Sequenced material: PBMCs. Source of these receptors: a woman aged 35 to 49 in good health and CMV-seropositive.

The J gene is TRBJ1-5, the V gene TRBV4-3, with 7 bases aligning to TRBD1. From germline, CDR1 is LGHNA and CDR2 YSLEER. The CDR3 has 15 residues. The ends lost 2 bases at V and 6 bases at J; junction bases unmatched: 7. CDR3 sequence reads: CASSQQDRAGQPQHF. The DNA for the CDR3 is TGCGCCAGCAGCCAACAAGACAGGGCAGGTCAGCCCCAGCATTTT.

The genes are TRBV27 and TRBJ2-3; the D is unclear. The V end was cut by 5 bases, the J end by 7 bases, with 7 bases between. The CDR3 consists of 11 residues. Germline V CDR1 and CDR2: MNHEY, SMNVEV (reference sequence). CDR3 coding DNA: TGTGCCAGCAGTACTTTTAATACGCAGTATTTT. Protein: CASSTFNTQYF.

The chain joins TRBV5-1 to TRBJ1-4; D gene uncertain. Germline V gene sequence: CDR1 SGHRS, CDR2 YFSETQ. This CDR3 is built from 15 residues. The germline V and J ends were trimmed by 0 bases and 3 bases, with 9 bases remaining between them. The CDR3 DNA reads TGCGCCAGCAGCTTGGATGCGCGGGCTAATGAAAAACTGTTTTTT. This gives the protein CASSLDARANEKLFF.

With respect to this clone: The same CDR3 is also encoded by other DNA sequences in this sample. The chain combines TRBV7-2 with TRBJ2-7; tentatively, D is TRBD1 (6 bases). V lost 5 bases to trimming and J lost 2 bases, with 13 bases between them. Looked up from germline, CDR1 is SGHTA and CDR2 is FQGNSA. This CDR3 is 14 amino acids long. This CDR3 is CASSLRQAPYEQYF. In nucleotides, the CDR3 is TGTGCCAGCAGCCTCCGACAGGCCCCCTACGAGCAGTACTTC. The whole variable domain, filled in from reference TRBV7-2 and TRBJ2-7, reads GAGVSQSPSNKVTEKGKDVELRCDPISGHTALYWYRQSLGQGLEFLIYFQGNSAPDKSGLPSDRFSAERTGGSVSTLTIQRTQQEDSAVYLCASSLRQAPYEQYFGPGTRLTVT.

The chain carries TRBV27 and TRBJ2-2, with 11 positions matching TRBD2. The CDR3 loop spans 18 amino acids. Looked up from germline, CDR1 is MNHEY and CDR2 is SMNVEV (reference sequence). Trimming cost V 5 bases and J 0 bases; bases outside gene matches: 8. The CDR3 coding sequence is TGTGCCAGCAGTACCTCGGGACTAGCGGTCGCGAACACCGGGGAGCTGTTTTTT. Translating gives CASSTSGLAVANTGELFF.

V usage is TRBV15 and J usage is TRBJ1-1; 8 bases map to TRBD1. The CDR3 is 16 residues long. Germline V gene lookup returns CDR1 LNHNV and CDR2 YYDKDF (reference sequence). V trimming: 5 bases; J trimming: 0 bases; junction bases outside the gene matches: 8. CDR3 DNA sequence: TGTGCCACCAGCGCACGGACAGGGTATTTGAACACTGAAGCTTTCTTT. This sequence encodes CATSARTGYLNTEAFF.

J is TRBJ2-5 and V is TRBV2; 7 nucleotides match TRBD1. The J call may not be correct, given that the DNA end is closer to TRBJ2-7. CDR3 size: 14 residues. Germline CDR1 SNHLY, CDR2 FYNNEI. The CDR3 sequence is CASMITGTEYEQYF. CDR3 coding DNA: TGTGCCAGCATGATTACCGGGACAGAGTACGAGCAGTACTTC.

V gene TRBV6-1 combines with J gene TRBJ1-2, with TRBD1 matching 10 bases. CDR1 is MNHNS and CDR2 is SASEGT in the germline V gene. After removal of 4 bases from V and 2 bases from J, the junction contained 7 bases not matched to a gene. The CDR3 consists of 16 residues. Written as DNA, the CDR3 is TGTGCCAGCAGTGTCATCGTGGGACAGGGGAACTATGGCTACACCTTC. Its translation is CASSVIVGQGNYGYTF.

The table lists this clone with a few counts. The chain employs TRBV6-1 and TRBJ1-1; TRBD1 aligns across 7 bases. The CDR3 length is 15 residues. J lost 1 base, V lost 2 bases, and 4 bases had no gene match. Per the germline V gene, CDR1 is MNHNS and CDR2 is SASEGT. CDR3 amino acids: CASSERGQQNTEAFF. DNA for the CDR3: TGTGCCAGCAGTGAAAGGGGACAGCAGAACACTGAAGCTTTCTTT.

Judged by abundance, this clone is medium-sized. Other nucleotide sequences from this sample produce the same CDR3. This chain links TRBV11-3 with TRBJ1-1, with D perhaps TRBD1 (5 bases). The CDR3 covers 15 residues. CDR1 and CDR2 from the germline V gene are SGHNT and YENEEA. Trimming removed 0 bases at V and 2 bases at J, with 10 bases between. The CDR3 DNA is TGTGCCAGCAGCTTAGACCTCACAGGTAACACTGAAGCTTTCTTT. The encoded protein is CASSLDLTGNTEAFF.

The chain couples TRBV12-5 to TRBJ2-3; D remains unclear. The CDR3 covers 13 residues. Trimming took off 5 bases at V and 0 bases at J, with 6 bases between the two ends. The germline CDR1 and CDR2 sequences are LGHNT and FRNRAP. The CDR3 DNA is TGTGCTAGTGGTCCGAGCAGCACAGATACGCAGTATTTT. Protein sequence: CASGPSSTDTQYF.

This clone was counted only a few times. The chain recombines TRBV6-1 with TRBJ2-7, with D hard to call. V was cut by 2 bases and J by 2 bases, with 13 bases left in between. There are 15 residues in the CDR3. Germline V gene sequence: CDR1 MNHNS, CDR2 SASEGT. CDR3 nucleotide sequence: TGTGCCAGCAGTGAAACGAGGAGCTCTCCCTACGAGCAGTACTTC. This encodes CASSETRSSPYEQYF.

CDR3 in DNA: TGTGCCACCGGACAGGGGGCAGGTAACTACGAGCAGTACTTC. Residues: CATGQGAGNYEQYF. The chain uses TRBV19 and TRBJ2-7; 11 positions match TRBD1. From germline, CDR1 is LNHDA and CDR2 SQIVND (reference sequence). The CDR3 runs 14 residues. V was pared by 10 bases and J by 3 bases, with 8 bases of the junction left unmatched.

V gene TRBV9 combines with J gene TRBJ1-2; TRBD1 aligns across 7 bases. With V trimmed by 0 bases and J by 3 bases, 5 bases remained unmatched. The CDR3 loop spans 15 amino acids. Germline CDR1 is SGDLS and CDR2 is YYNGEE. The CDR3 DNA reads as TGTGCCAGCAGCGTAGGTCGAGACAGGGACTATGGCTACACCTTC. Its translation: CASSVGRDRDYGYTF.

This clone has more than one count but fewer than ten. This sequence joins TRBV30 and TRBJ2-1; TRBD2 agrees at 8 bases. Germline CDR1 reads GTSNPN; CDR2 reads SVGIG (reference sequence). This CDR3 has 13 amino acids. V gave up 5 bases and J gave up 9 bases; unmatched junction bases: 9. The CDR3 DNA reads as TGTGCCTGGCGTAGCGGGGTGGAGGGTGAGCAGTTCTTC. It codes for CAWRSGVEGEQFF.

V and J are TRBV6-1 and TRBJ2-7; no definite D call. The ends were cut back, 10 bases at V and 0 bases at J, with 16 bases in the middle. The CDR3 totals 14 residues. Germline V gives CDR1 MNHNS, CDR2 SASEGT. The CDR3 nucleotides read TGTGCCACCACTCAGGCTATTAGCTCCTACGAGCAGTACTTC. Encoded protein: CATTQAISSYEQYF.

The chain employs TRBV6-6 and TRBJ2-3; D may be TRBD1 (6 bases). V lost 0 bases to trimming and J lost 7 bases, with 11 bases between them. The CDR3 is 14 amino acids. Germline V gene sequence: CDR1 MNHNY, CDR2 SVGAGI (reference sequence). The CDR3 loop is CASSYSLGQNTQYF. For the CDR3, the DNA is TGTGCCAGCAGTTACTCCTTGGGACAAAATACGCAGTATTTT.

This clone was detected once. The chain recombines TRBV29-1 with TRBJ2-5; D might be TRBD2 (5 bases). Germline CDR1 is SQVTM and CDR2 is ANQGSEA. CDR3 size: 13 residues. V was trimmed by 7 bases and J by 1 base, leaving 13 bases between them. CDR3 sequence: CSAANRGQETQYF. In nucleotides, the CDR3 is TGCAGCGCCGCTAACCGGGGCCAAGAGACCCAGTACTTC.

The rearrangement joins TRBV27 to TRBJ2-7; 10 nucleotides agree with TRBD2. The ends lost 1 base at V and 6 bases at J; junction bases unmatched: 3. Germline V gene data show CDR1 as MNHEY and CDR2 as SMNVEV (reference sequence). The CDR3 runs 14 residues. The CDR3 reads CASSLYSGRAEQYF. The CDR3 region has the DNA TGTGCCAGCAGTTTATACAGCGGGAGGGCCGAGCAGTACTTC.

This chain connects TRBV6-5 to TRBJ1-4, with 8 bases aligning to TRBD1. V was clipped by 4 bases and J by 4 bases; unmatched bases: 8. This CDR3 region has 16 residues. CDR1 is MNHEY and CDR2 is SVGAGI in the germline V gene. The chain's CDR3 is CASSSTGQGLNEKLFF. The CDR3, as DNA: TGTGCCAGCAGTTCAACCGGACAGGGACTTAATGAAAAACTGTTTTTT.

This clone was seen more than once but under ten times. This sequence joins TRBV28 and TRBJ1-3; TRBD1 might be the D (5 bases). From germline, CDR1 is MDHEN and CDR2 SYDVKM. Trimming removed 6 bases at V and 0 bases at J, with 12 bases between. The CDR3 has 15 amino acids. CDR3 DNA sequence: TGTGCCAGCAGCTCACAGGACCTCTCTGGAAACACCATATATTTT. It translates to CASSSQDLSGNTIYF.

The rearrangement uses TRBV11-2 and TRBJ2-5; the D is unclear. CDR3 length equals 12 residues. Germline V gives CDR1 SGHAT, CDR2 FQNNGV. V dropped 3 bases and J dropped 4 bases, with 6 bases sitting between them. The CDR3 loop is CASSFISETQYF. CDR3 nucleotides: TGTGCCAGCAGCTTTATATCAGAGACCCAGTACTTC.

This chain links TRBV28 with TRBJ2-1; 12 nucleotides align to TRBD2. The CDR3 is 16 amino acids. Germline V gene lookup returns CDR1 MDHEN and CDR2 SYDVKM. Trimming took 4 bases from V and 8 from J; bases not matched to a gene: 9. The CDR3 coding sequence is TGTGCCAGCAGTTCAGCTAGCGGGAGGGCCTTCTATGAGCAGTTCTTC. It translates to CASSSASGRAFYEQFF.

Here the CDR3 DNA reads TGTGCCAGCAGCCAAGTATTCGGAGATTCTGGAAACACCATATATTTT. Amino acids: CASSQVFGDSGNTIYF. The chain is built from TRBV4-2 and TRBJ1-3, with D unclear. The CDR3 is made up of 16 amino acids. Trimming stripped 1 base from V and 1 base from J, with 11 bases between. Germline V lookup: CDR1 LGHNA, CDR2 YNFKEQ.

J is TRBJ2-5 and V is TRBV6-6; 11 positions agree with TRBD2. This CDR3 has 16 amino acids. The germline gives CDR1 MNHNY, CDR2 SVGAGI (reference sequence). With V trimmed by 2 bases and J by 5 bases, 7 bases remained unmatched. The DNA for the CDR3 is TGTGCCAGCAGTTACAATGGTCTAGCGGGAGGTGAGACCCAGTACTTC. This encodes CASSYNGLAGGETQYF.

This chain connects TRBV10-1 to TRBJ1-1; 8 nucleotides match TRBD1. Germline V gives CDR1 WNHNN, CDR2 SYGVQD (reference sequence). V trimming: 2 bases; J trimming: 5 bases; junction bases outside the gene matches: 7. CDR3 size: 15 residues. CDR3 bases: TGCGCCAGCAGTGAGAACCAGGGGGCTAATACTGAAGCTTTCTTT. It yields the protein CASSENQGANTEAFF.

The chain carries TRBV28 and TRBJ1-2, with D perhaps matching TRBD1 (6 bases). CDR1 MDHEN and CDR2 SYDVKM come from the germline V gene. The V end lost 4 bases, the J end lost 4 bases, and 13 bases lay between the germline ends. This CDR3 is built from 14 residues. The CDR3 nucleotides read TGTGCCAGCAGTTCGGCAGGGGAGCCCTATGGCTACACCTTC. It translates to CASSSAGEPYGYTF.